This is a list of T cell receptor beta chains from one sample in a study of vaccination and CD4 T cells after COVID-19. Each CDR3 protein is one row after TCRdb ran MiXCR on the PCR reads. The table lists 15,000 to 20,000 distinct CDR3 sequences, less than 75% of them singletons. These receptors lack a known antigen. Sequencing was done on a sample of CD4+ T cells from blood, cultured in vitro. These receptors were obtained from a human donor who had recovered from COVID-19. CDR3s include the opening cysteine and the closing phenylalanine or tryptophan. The D gene is left open where the match is weak. Where a row states a size, it is once, few, many or the class of an expanded clone; other rows omit it.

cdr3_aa: CASSDPATNIQYF
cdr3_nt: TGTGCCAGCAGTGACCCCGCTACAAACATTCAGTACTTC
d_call: NA
v_call: TRBV6-1
clone_size: few
j_call: TRBJ2-4

cdr3_aa: CASSLDGLGNQPQHF
cdr3_nt: TGTGCCAGCAGCCTCGACGGTTTGGGCAATCAGCCCCAGCATTTT
d_call: NA
v_call: TRBV7-6
clone_size: NA
j_call: TRBJ1-5

cdr3_aa: CASSYSRRWAGAETQYF
cdr3_nt: TGTGCCAGCAGTTACTCGCGACGTTGGGCGGGAGCCGAGACCCAGTACTTC
d_call: TRBD2
v_call: TRBV6-5
clone_size: few
j_call: TRBJ2-5

cdr3_aa: CASSPGLTGRRDTEAFF
cdr3_nt: TGTGCCAGCAGCCCGGGGCTTACCGGGAGAAGGGACACTGAAGCTTTCTTT
d_call: NA
v_call: TRBV11-3
clone_size: NA
j_call: TRBJ1-1

cdr3_aa: CASSFLGSPVAEAFF
cdr3_nt: TGTGCCAGTAGTTTCCTCGGGTCTCCTGTGGCTGAAGCTTTCTTT
d_call: NA
v_call: TRBV19
clone_size: NA
j_call: TRBJ1-1

cdr3_aa: CASSESGNQPQHF
cdr3_nt: TGTGCCAGCAGTGAATCGGGCAATCAGCCCCAGCATTTT
d_call: NA
v_call: TRBV2
clone_size: NA
j_call: TRBJ1-5

cdr3_aa: CASSLWGGSWSPLHF
cdr3_nt: TGTGCCAGCAGCTTGTGGGGGGGGTCCTGGTCACCCCTCCACTTT
d_call: NA
v_call: TRBV11-2
clone_size: few
j_call: TRBJ1-6

cdr3_aa: CASSYSFAGGGEQYF
cdr3_nt: TGTGCCAGCAGTTACTCATTCGCGGGAGGAGGCGAGCAGTACTTC
d_call: TRBD2
v_call: TRBV6-5
clone_size: few
j_call: TRBJ2-7

cdr3_aa: CASSSPGRNTEAFF
cdr3_nt: TGTGCCAGCAGTTCGCCAGGACGGAACACTGAAGCTTTCTTT
d_call: NA
v_call: TRBV6-5
clone_size: few
j_call: TRBJ1-1

cdr3_aa: CASSVEQGYEQYF
cdr3_nt: TGTGCCAGTAGTGTGGAGCAGGGGTACGAGCAGTACTTC
d_call: NA
v_call: TRBV19
clone_size: NA
j_call: TRBJ2-7

cdr3_aa: CASSRWTSGRTGELFF
cdr3_nt: TGTGCCAGTAGTAGATGGACTAGCGGGAGAACCGGGGAGCTGTTTTTT
d_call: TRBD2
v_call: TRBV19
clone_size: NA
j_call: TRBJ2-2

cdr3_aa: CASRGTGWHDEQYF
cdr3_nt: TGTGCCAGCAGGGGGACAGGGTGGCACGACGAGCAGTACTTC
d_call: TRBD1
v_call: TRBV2
clone_size: NA
j_call: TRBJ2-7

cdr3_aa: CSARTLLSHEQYF
cdr3_nt: TGCAGTGCGCGGACCCTCCTCTCCCACGAGCAGTACTTC
d_call: NA
v_call: TRBV20-1
clone_size: NA
j_call: TRBJ2-7

cdr3_aa: CSAREGSMNTEAFF
cdr3_nt: TGCAGTGCTAGAGAAGGGTCCATGAACACTGAAGCTTTCTTT
d_call: NA
v_call: TRBV20-1
clone_size: NA
j_call: TRBJ1-1

cdr3_aa: CSARRGRDTF
cdr3_nt: TGCAGTGCTAGACGGGGAAGGGACACCTTC
d_call: NA
v_call: TRBV20-1
clone_size: NA
j_call: TRBJ1-2

cdr3_aa: CAISEQPETQYF
cdr3_nt: TGTGCCATCAGTGAACAGCCAGAGACCCAGTACTTC
d_call: NA
v_call: TRBV10-3
clone_size: few
j_call: TRBJ2-5

cdr3_aa: CASSVSGPYNEQFF
cdr3_nt: TGTGCCAGTAGTGTGTCAGGTCCCTACAATGAGCAGTTCTTC
d_call: NA
v_call: TRBV19
clone_size: few
j_call: TRBJ2-1

cdr3_aa: CASNLAGVPGELFF
cdr3_nt: TGTGCCAGCAATCTAGCGGGAGTACCCGGGGAGCTGTTTTTT
d_call: TRBD2
v_call: TRBV12-3/TRBV12-4
clone_size: NA
j_call: TRBJ2-2

cdr3_aa: CASRREGVAFF
cdr3_nt: TGTGCCAGCAGACGAGAGGGGGTAGCTTTCTTT
d_call: NA
v_call: TRBV7-9
clone_size: NA
j_call: TRBJ1-1

cdr3_aa: CASGNEKLFF
cdr3_nt: TGTGCCAGCGGGAATGAAAAACTGTTTTTT
d_call: NA
v_call: TRBV7-9
clone_size: few
j_call: TRBJ1-4